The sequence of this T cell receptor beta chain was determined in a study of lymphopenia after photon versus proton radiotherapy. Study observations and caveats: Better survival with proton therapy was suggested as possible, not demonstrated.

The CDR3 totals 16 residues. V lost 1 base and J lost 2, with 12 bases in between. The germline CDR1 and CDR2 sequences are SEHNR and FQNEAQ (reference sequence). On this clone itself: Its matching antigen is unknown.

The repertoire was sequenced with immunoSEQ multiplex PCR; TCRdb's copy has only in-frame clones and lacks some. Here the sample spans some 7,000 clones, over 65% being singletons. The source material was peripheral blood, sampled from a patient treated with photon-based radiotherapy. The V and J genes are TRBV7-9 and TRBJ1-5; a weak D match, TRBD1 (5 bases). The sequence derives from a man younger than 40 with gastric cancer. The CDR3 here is CASSLVGGDGNQPQHF. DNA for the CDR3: TGTGCCAGCAGCTTAGTTGGGGGGGACGGCAATCAGCCCCAGCATTTT.